The clone carrying this T cell receptor (beta chain) has only a few counts. The antigen is not known. The read ends 3 residues early relative to the CDR3; the germline J gene fills the gap. Sequencing input was equivalent genomic DNA from CVID and controls. This table comes from immunoSEQ multiplex PCR, and its TCRdb copy is limited to in-frame clones, with some not included. Captured here are about 52,000 clones, none seen once; the top ten comprise around 1.8%. The record originates from a study of T cell clonality in common variable immunodeficiency. CDR1 and CDR2 from the germline V gene are SGHRS and YFSETQ. The CDR3 totals 15 residues. Findings of the study overall: What drives increased CVID clonality needs T cell subpopulation sequencing. Shared TCRbeta clones were fewer between CVID subjects than controls.

The genes are TRBV5-1 and TRBJ2-3, with a tentative D call TRBD2 (7 bases). The sample comprised peripheral blood mononuclear cells. The TCR originated in a person between 18 and 75 years old in good health. The part of the CDR3 DNA that was read is TGCGCCAGCAGCCCGTTGGGGGGGGGCCAAGAGACG. Translating gives CASSPLGGGQET. The entire CDR3 reads CASSPLGGGQETQYF.